These 7 T cell receptor beta chains came from one sample sequenced in a study of cytomegalovirus exposure and HLA in healthy donors. PCR primers comprised 60 Vbeta and 13 Jbeta primers. The data were produced by immunoSEQ multiplex PCR, yet TCRdb's version contains in-frame clones alone and is incomplete. The data hold roughly 180,000 clones, with around four fifths observed a single time. The sequenced material came from PBMCs. These receptors originate from a woman in her twenties or thirties in good health and CMV-seropositive.

In this sample, this clone turned up a few times. The chain combines TRBV9 with TRBJ2-2; a weak D match, TRBD1 (6 bases). Germline V gene data show CDR1 as SGDLS and CDR2 as YYNGEE. The CDR3 length is 14 residues. Trimming removed 3 bases at V and 5 bases at J, with 11 bases between. The CDR3, as DNA: TGTGCCAGCAGCGCCATACAGGGAACCGGGGAGCTGTTTTTT. Translated, it gives CASSAIQGTGELFF.

This clone was found a few times. The rearrangement uses TRBV5-5 and TRBJ1-2, with 8 bases that match TRBD1. V lost 2 bases and J lost 5; bases outside the gene matches: 5. From germline, CDR1 is SGHKS and CDR2 YYEKEE (reference sequence). This CDR3 is built from 14 residues. For the CDR3, the DNA is TGTGCCAGCAGCTTTCCAGGGGGCGGTTATGGCTACACCTTC. It codes for CASSFPGGGYGYTF.

This chain links TRBV6-1 with TRBJ2-7; 7 bases align to TRBD1. Germline CDR1 reads MNHNS; CDR2 reads SASEGT. The CDR3 is 13 amino acids. V shed 4 bases and J 2 bases; nucleotides not matched to a gene: 2. The DNA for the CDR3 is TGTGCCAGCAGTGGACAGGGCCCCTACGAGCAGTACTTC. It is translated as CASSGQGPYEQYF.

Note on this clone: An end of the junction does not agree with germline; a read error may underlie this. The chain links TRBV5-1 to TRBJ2-1, with 10 bases that match TRBD2. CDR3 length: 15 amino acids. The germline V gene has CDR1 SGHRS and CDR2 YFSETQ. CDR3 amino acids: CAISFGTSDYNEQFF. The CDR3 coding sequence is TGCGCCATCAGCTTCGGGACTAGCGACTACAATGAGCAGTTCTTC.

The chain employs TRBV6-5 and TRBJ2-5, with D possibly matching TRBD2 (6 bases). Looked up from germline, CDR1 is MNHEY and CDR2 is SVGAGI. V lost 6 bases and J lost 5, with 16 bases in between. The CDR3 length is 14 residues. In DNA, the CDR3 is TGTGCCAGCAGCCCCCACCGGGAGACGGAGACCCAGTACTTC. It translates to CASSPHRETETQYF.

The CDR3 region has the DNA TGTGCTAGTGGTTTGGTAATGGGACAGGGATACTACGAGCAGTACTTC. It translates to CASGLVMGQGYYEQYF. V and J are TRBV12-5 and TRBJ2-7, with 9 nucleotides matching TRBD1. Germline lookup yields CDR1 LGHNT and CDR2 FRNRAP. There are 16 residues in the CDR3. V shed 0 bases and J 3 bases; nucleotides not matched to a gene: 6.

The rearrangement uses TRBV11-3 and TRBJ2-7; 8 bases map to TRBD2. V lost 5 bases to trimming and J lost 6 bases; unmatched junction nucleotides: 12. Germline values: CDR1 SGHNT, CDR2 YENEEA. The CDR3 is 15 amino acids. CDR3 bases: TGTGCCAGCAGCCGCCGGGGTAGCGGGATAACCGAGCAGTACTTC. It specifies CASSRRGSGITEQYF.